What follows are 2 T cell receptor beta chains derived from one specimen sequenced in a study of T cell repertoires in cytomegalovirus infection. TCRdb independently ran MiXCR on the reads; one entry per CDR3 protein. The table lists around 280,000 distinct CDR3 sequences, around 9.1% of them singletons. Specimen: PBMCs. These receptors came from a human donor in good health (CMV status not recorded). Some clones in this sample may be carry-over from other donors' samples.

The sample holds a few counts of this clonotype. The V call is TRBV3-1, the J call TRBJ1-3, with TRBD1 identical over 9 bases. There are 18 residues in the CDR3. CDR1 and CDR2 from the germline V gene are LGHDT and YNNKEL (reference sequence). Trimming removed 2 bases from V and 0 bases from J; junction bases left unmatched: 8. DNA of the CDR3: TGTGCCAGCAGCCAATTCCCCGGGACAGGGTCCTCTGGAAACACCATATATTTT. As protein: CASSQFPGTGSSGNTIYF. The entire variable domain, with the rest obtained from reference TRBV3-1 and TRBJ1-3, is as follows: DTAVSQTPKYLVTQMGNDKSIKCEQNLGHDTMYWYKQDSKKFLKIMFSYNNKELIINETVPNRFSPKSPDKAHLNLHINSLELGDSAVYFCASSQFPGTGSSGNTIYFGEGSWLTVV.

V is TRBV20-1 and J is TRBJ1-1, with 7 bases aligning to TRBD1. The CDR3 is 13 residues long. After removal of 6 bases from V and 4 bases from J, the junction contained 8 bases not matched to a gene. Germline CDR1 DFQATT, CDR2 SNEGSKA (reference sequence). The CDR3 is CSAPGQWGTEAFF. The CDR3 region has the DNA TGCAGTGCCCCGGGACAGTGGGGCACTGAAGCTTTCTTT.